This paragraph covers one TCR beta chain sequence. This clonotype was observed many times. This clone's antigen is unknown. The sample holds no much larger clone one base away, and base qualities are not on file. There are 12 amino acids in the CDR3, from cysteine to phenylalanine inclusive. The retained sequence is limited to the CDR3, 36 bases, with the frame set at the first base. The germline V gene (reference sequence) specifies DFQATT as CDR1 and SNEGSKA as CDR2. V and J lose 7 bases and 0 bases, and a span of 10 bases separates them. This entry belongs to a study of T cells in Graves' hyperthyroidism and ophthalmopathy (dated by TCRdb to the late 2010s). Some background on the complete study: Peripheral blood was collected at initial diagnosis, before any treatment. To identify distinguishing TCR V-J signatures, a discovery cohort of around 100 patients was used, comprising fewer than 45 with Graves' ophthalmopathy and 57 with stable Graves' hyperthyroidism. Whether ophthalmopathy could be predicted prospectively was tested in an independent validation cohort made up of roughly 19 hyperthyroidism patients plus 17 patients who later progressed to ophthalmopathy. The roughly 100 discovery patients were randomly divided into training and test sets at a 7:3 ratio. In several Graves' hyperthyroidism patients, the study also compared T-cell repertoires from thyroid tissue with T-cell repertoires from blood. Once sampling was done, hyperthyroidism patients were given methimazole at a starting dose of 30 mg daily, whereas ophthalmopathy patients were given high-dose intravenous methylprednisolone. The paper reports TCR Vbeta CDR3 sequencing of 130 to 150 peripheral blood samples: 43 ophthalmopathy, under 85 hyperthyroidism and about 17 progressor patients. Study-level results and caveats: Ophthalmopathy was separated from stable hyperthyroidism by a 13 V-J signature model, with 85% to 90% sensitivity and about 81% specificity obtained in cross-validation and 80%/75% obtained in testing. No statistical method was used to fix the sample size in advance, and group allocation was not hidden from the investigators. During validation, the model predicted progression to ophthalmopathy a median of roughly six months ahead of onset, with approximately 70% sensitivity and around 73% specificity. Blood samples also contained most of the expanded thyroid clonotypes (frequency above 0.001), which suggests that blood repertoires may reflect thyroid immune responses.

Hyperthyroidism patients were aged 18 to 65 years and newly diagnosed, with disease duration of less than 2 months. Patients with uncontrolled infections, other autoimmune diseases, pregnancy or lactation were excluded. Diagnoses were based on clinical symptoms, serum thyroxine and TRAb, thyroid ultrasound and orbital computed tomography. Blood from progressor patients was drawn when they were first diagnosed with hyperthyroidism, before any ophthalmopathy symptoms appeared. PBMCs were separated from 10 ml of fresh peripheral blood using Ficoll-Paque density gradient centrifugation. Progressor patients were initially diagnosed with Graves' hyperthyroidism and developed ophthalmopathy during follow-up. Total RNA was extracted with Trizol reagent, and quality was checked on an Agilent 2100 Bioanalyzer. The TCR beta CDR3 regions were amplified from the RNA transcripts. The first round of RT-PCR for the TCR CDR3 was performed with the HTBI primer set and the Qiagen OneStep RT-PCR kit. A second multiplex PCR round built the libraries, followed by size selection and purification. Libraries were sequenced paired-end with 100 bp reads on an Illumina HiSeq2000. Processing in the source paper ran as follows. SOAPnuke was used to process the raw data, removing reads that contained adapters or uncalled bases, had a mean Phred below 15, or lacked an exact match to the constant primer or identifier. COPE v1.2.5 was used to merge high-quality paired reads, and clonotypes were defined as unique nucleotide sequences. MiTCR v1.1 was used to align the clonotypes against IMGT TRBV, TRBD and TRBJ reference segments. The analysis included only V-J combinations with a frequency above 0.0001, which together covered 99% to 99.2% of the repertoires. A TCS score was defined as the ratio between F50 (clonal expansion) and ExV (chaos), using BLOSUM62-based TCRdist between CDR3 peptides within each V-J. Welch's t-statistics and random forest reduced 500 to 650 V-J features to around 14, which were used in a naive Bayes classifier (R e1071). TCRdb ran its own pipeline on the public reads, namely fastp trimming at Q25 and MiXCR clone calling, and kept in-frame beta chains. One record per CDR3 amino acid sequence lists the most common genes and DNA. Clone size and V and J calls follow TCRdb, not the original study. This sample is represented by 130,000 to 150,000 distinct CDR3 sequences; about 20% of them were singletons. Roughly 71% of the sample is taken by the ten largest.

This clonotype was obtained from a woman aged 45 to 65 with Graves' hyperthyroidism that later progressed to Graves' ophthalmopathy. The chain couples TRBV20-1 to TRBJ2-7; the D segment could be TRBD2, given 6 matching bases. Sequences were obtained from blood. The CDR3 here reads CSGRESSYEQYF. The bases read TGCAGTGGGAGGGAGAGCTCCTACGAGCAGTACTTC.